A selection of T cell receptor beta chains follows, all from one sample in a study of cytomegalovirus exposure and HLA in healthy donors. Profiling relied on immunoSEQ multiplex PCR, and the TCRdb table lists in-frame clones only, not all of them. The table records more than 95,000 clones, around 72% of them present only once. The material sequenced was PBMCs. The source is a woman aged 50 to 60 in good health and CMV-seropositive. CDR3s include the opening cysteine and the closing phenylalanine or tryptophan. A D gene is named only where the DNA matches it firmly. Clone size appears in some rows only: once, few, many, or a class for an expanded clone.

len	abundance	v_gene	j_gene	d_gene	CDR3aa	CDR3nt
15	NA	TRBV13	TRBJ2-5	NA	CASSPSWGRGETQYF	TGTGCCAGCAGCCCTTCCTGGGGGCGTGGAGAGACCCAGTACTTC
12	NA	TRBV2	TRBJ2-7	NA	CASAGQIYEQYF	TGTGCCAGTGCGGGACAGATCTACGAGCAGTACTTC
18	few	TRBV7-2	TRBJ2-2	TRBD1	CASSLVPSGTGETGELFF	TGTGCCAGCAGCTTAGTCCCATCCGGGACAGGGGAGACCGGGGAGCTGTTTTTT
14	NA	TRBV4-2	TRBJ2-3	NA	CASSPGTYTDTQYF	TGTGCCAGCAGCCCTGGGACTTACACAGATACGCAGTATTTT
14	NA	TRBV5-3	TRBJ2-1	TRBD2	CARSMREKYNEQFF	TGTGCCAGAAGTATGCGGGAGAAGTACAATGAGCAGTTCTTC
16	NA	TRBV7-8	TRBJ2-1	TRBD2	CASDGRSGGSYNEQFF	TGTGCCAGCGATGGACGGAGCGGGGGCTCCTACAATGAGCAGTTCTTC
16	few	TRBV18	TRBJ1-6	NA	CASSPVGGTDNSPLHF	TGTGCCAGCTCACCAGTAGGGGGAACGGATAATTCACCCCTCCACTTT
12	once	TRBV7-2	TRBJ1-2	NA	CASLAVNYGYTF	TGTGCCAGTCTAGCGGTTAACTATGGCTACACCTTC
15	once	TRBV9	TRBJ1-1	NA	CASSVGPGQNTEAFF	TGTGCCAGCAGCGTAGGCCCAGGGCAGAACACTGAAGCTTTCTTT
15	once	TRBV7-3	TRBJ2-7	NA	CASSNPGGGAHEQYF	TGTGCCAGCAGCAACCCCGGCGGCGGGGCCCACGAGCAGTACTTC
13	NA	TRBV7-9	TRBJ2-1	NA	CASSLGAFNEQFF	TGTGCCAGCAGCTTAGGCGCATTCAATGAGCAGTTCTTC
16	NA	TRBV7-2	TRBJ2-5	TRBD2	CASSLLSSGREETQYF	TGTGCCAGCAGCTTACTTTCTAGCGGGAGAGAAGAGACCCAGTACTTC
12	NA	TRBV5-6	TRBJ2-7	NA	CASSLAAGEQYF	TGTGCCAGTAGCTTGGCCGCAGGCGAGCAGTACTTC
15	NA	TRBV18	TRBJ1-1	NA	CASSPPRYLNTEAFF	TGTGCCAGCTCACCACCGCGCTACCTGAACACTGAAGCTTTCTTT
16	once	TRBV7-6	TRBJ2-7	TRBD1	CASSSISGGGHGEQYF	TGTGCCAGCAGCTCAATATCAGGGGGCGGGCATGGCGAGCAGTACTTC
15	NA	TRBV15	TRBJ1-2	TRBD1	CATSSLDRGQYGYTF	TGTGCCACCAGCAGCCTGGACAGGGGGCAATATGGCTACACCTTC
14	NA	TRBV9	TRBJ2-1	NA	CASSVETPYNEQFF	TGTGCCAGCAGCGTAGAGACTCCATACAATGAGCAGTTCTTC
15	once	TRBV12-5	TRBJ1-1	TRBD1	CASGQRQGMNTEAFF	TGTGCTAGTGGTCAAAGACAGGGCATGAACACTGAAGCTTTCTTT
14	once	TRBV2	TRBJ2-7	NA	CASSEPPAGLEQYF	TGTGCCAGCAGTGAACCTCCCGCGGGGTTGGAGCAGTACTTC
16	NA	TRBV27	TRBJ2-5	NA	CASKGKISGDQETQYF	TGTGCCAGCAAGGGAAAGATATCAGGGGACCAAGAGACCCAGTACTTC
15	NA	TRBV5-4	TRBJ2-3	TRBD2	CASSLVLAGASTQYF	TGTGCCAGTAGCTTGGTTCTAGCGGGGGCCAGTACGCAGTATTTT
12	NA	TRBV4-3	TRBJ2-7	NA	CASSQGINEQYF	TGCGCCAGCAGCCAAGGTATTAACGAGCAGTACTTC
14	NA	TRBV10-3	TRBJ1-5	TRBD1	CAISADRAYQPQHF	TGTGCCATCAGTGCTGACAGGGCATACCAGCCCCAGCATTTT
13	NA	TRBV7-9	TRBJ1-2	NA	CASSLGQSYGYTF	TGTGCCAGCAGCTTAGGCCAGTCCTATGGCTACACCTTC
15	once	TRBV9	TRBJ2-6	NA	CASSVAGTGANVLTF	TGTGCCAGCAGCGTAGCGGGAACTGGGGCCAACGTCCTGACTTTC
14	NA	TRBV6-1	TRBJ2-7	NA	CASGDRFSVNEQYF	TGTGCCAGCGGAGACAGGTTCTCAGTGAACGAGCAGTACTTC
15	NA	TRBV7-9	TRBJ2-5	NA	CASSFHRDFQETQYF	TGTGCCAGCAGCTTTCACCGGGACTTCCAAGAGACCCAGTACTTC
13	NA	TRBV18	TRBJ1-1	NA	CASSPQGDTEAFF	TGTGCCAGCTCACCACAAGGGGACACTGAAGCTTTCTTT
18	NA	TRBV4-3	TRBJ1-1	TRBD1	CASSRGDRGPESLPEAFF	TGCGCCAGCAGCCGAGGTGACAGGGGGCCCGAAAGTCTACCTGAAGCTTTCTTT